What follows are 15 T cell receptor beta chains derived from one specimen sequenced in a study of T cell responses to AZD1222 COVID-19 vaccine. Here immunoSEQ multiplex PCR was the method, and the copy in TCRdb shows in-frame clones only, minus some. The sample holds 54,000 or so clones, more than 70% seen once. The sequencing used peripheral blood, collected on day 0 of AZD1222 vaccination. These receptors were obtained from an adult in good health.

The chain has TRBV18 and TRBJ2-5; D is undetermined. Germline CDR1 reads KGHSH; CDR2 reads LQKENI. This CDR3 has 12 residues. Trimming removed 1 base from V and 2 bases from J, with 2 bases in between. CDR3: CASSPQQETQYF. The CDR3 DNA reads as TGTGCCAGCTCACCACAGCAAGAGACCCAGTACTTC.

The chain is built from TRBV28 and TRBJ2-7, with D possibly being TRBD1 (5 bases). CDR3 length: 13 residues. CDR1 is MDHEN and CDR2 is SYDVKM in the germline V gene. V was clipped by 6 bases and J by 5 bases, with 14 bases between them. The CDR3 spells CASRFSGSHEQYF. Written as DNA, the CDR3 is TGTGCCAGCAGATTTTCAGGGTCTCACGAGCAGTACTTC.

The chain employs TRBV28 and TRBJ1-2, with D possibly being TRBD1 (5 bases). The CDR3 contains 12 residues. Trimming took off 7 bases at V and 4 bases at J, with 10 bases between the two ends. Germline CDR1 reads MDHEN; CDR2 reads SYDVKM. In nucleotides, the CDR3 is TGTGCCAGCACCGACAGTTTCTATGGCTACACCTTC. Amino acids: CASTDSFYGYTF.

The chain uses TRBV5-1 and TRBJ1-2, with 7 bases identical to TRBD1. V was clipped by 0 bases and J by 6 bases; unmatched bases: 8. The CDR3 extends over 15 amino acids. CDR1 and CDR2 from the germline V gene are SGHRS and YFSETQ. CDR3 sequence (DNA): TGCGCCAGCAGCTTGGGACAGGGCTTTAGCAATGGCTACACCTTC. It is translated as CASSLGQGFSNGYTF.

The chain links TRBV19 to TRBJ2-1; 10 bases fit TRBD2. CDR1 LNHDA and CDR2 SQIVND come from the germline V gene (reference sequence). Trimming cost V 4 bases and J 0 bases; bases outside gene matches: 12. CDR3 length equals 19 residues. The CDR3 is CASSTLAGEWDSSYNEQFF. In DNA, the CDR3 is TGTGCCAGTAGTACCCTAGCGGGAGAGTGGGATAGCTCCTACAATGAGCAGTTCTTC.

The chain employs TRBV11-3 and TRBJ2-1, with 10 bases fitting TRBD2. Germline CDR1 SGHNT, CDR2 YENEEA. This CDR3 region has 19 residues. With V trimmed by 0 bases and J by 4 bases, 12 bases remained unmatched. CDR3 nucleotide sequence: TGTGCCAGCAGCTTAGATCAATCGGGAACTAGCGGGGAATACAATGAGCAGTTCTTC. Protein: CASSLDQSGTSGEYNEQFF.

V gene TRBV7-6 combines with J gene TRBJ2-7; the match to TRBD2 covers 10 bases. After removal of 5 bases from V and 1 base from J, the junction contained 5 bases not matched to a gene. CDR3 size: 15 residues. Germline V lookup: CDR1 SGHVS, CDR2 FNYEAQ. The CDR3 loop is CASSLTTSGSYEQYF. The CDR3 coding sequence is TGTGCCAGCAGCCTTACGACTAGCGGGTCCTACGAGCAGTACTTC.

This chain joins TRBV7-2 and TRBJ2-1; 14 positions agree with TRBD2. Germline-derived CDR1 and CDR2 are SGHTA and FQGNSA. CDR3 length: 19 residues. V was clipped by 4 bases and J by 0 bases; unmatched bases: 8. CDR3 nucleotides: TGTGCCAGCAGCTCCCCGGGACTAGCGGGAGCGGGCTCCTACAATGAGCAGTTCTTC. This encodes CASSSPGLAGAGSYNEQFF.

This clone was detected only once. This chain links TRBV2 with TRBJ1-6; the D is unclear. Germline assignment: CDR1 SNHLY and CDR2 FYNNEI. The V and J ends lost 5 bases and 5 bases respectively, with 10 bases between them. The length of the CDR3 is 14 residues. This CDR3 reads CASSNKVHNSPLHF. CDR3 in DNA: TGTGCCAGCAGTAATAAGGTCCATAATTCACCCCTCCACTTT.

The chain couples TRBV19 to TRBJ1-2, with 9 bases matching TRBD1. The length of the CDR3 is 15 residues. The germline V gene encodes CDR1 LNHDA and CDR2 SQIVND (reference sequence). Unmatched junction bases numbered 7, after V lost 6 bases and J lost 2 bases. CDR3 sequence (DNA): TGTGCCAGTAGAAGCTCCGGGACAGGGAACTATGGCTACACCTTC. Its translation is CASRSSGTGNYGYTF. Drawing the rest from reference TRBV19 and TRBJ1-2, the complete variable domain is DGGITQSPKYLFRKEGQNVTLSCEQNLNHDAMYWYRQDPGQGLRLIYYSQIVNDFQKGDIAEGYSVSREKKESFPLTVTSAQKNPTAFYLCASRSSGTGNYGYTFGSGTRLTVV.

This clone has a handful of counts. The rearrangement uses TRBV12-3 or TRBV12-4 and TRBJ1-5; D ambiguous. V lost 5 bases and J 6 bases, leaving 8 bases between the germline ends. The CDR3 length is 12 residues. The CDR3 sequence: CASSRISQPQHF. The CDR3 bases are TGTGCCAGCAGTCGCATTAGTCAGCCCCAGCATTTT.

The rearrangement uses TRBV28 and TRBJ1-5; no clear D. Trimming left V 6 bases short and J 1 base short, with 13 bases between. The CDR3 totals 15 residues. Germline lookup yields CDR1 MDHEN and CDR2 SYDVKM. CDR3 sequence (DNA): TGTGCCAGCAGGCTGGAATCGTCCAGCAATCAGCCCCAGCATTTT. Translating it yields CASRLESSSNQPQHF.

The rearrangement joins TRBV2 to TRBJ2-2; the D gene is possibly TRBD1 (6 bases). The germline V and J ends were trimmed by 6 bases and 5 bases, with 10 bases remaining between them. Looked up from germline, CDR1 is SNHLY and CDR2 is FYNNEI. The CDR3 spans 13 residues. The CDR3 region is CASRYRETGELFF. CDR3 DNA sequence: TGTGCCAGCAGGTACAGGGAGACCGGGGAGCTGTTTTTT. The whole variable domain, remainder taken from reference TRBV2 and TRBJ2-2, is EPEVTQTPSHQVTQMGQEVILRCVPISNHLYFYWYRQILGQKVEFLVSFYNNEISEKSEIFDDQFSVERPDGSNFTLKIRSTKLEDSAMYFCASRYRETGELFFGEGSRLTVL.

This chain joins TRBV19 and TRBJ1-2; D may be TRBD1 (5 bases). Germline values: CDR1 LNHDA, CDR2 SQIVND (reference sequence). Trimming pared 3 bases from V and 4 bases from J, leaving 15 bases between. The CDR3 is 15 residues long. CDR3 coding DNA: TGTGCCAGTAGTATTGGCTCAGGGACCGCCTATGGCTACACCTTC. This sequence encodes CASSIGSGTAYGYTF. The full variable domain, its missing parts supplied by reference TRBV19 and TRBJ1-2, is DGGITQSPKYLFRKEGQNVTLSCEQNLNHDAMYWYRQDPGQGLRLIYYSQIVNDFQKGDIAEGYSVSREKKESFPLTVTSAQKNPTAFYLCASSIGSGTAYGYTFGSGTRLTVV.

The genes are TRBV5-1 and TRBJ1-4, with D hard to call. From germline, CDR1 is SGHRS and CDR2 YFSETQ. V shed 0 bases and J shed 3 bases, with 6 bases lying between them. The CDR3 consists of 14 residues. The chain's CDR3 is CASSLVGSNEKLFF. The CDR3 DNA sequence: TGCGCCAGCAGCTTGGTGGGATCTAATGAAAAACTGTTTTTT.